Listed here are 5 T cell receptor beta chains from one sample, sequenced in a study of T cells in Graves' hyperthyroidism and ophthalmopathy (dated by TCRdb to about 2019). The library was made by multiplex PCR. Sequencing used an Illumina HiSeq 2000. The TCR beta CDR3 regions were amplified from RNA transcripts. A first-round RT-PCR of the TCR CDR3 used the HTBI primer set with the Qiagen OneStep RT-PCR kit. The public reads were run again by TCRdb, first through fastp at Q25 and then through MiXCR, and only productive beta chains were kept. Rows with one shared CDR3 protein collapse into an entry with the most common genes and DNA. The table for this sample lists 480,000 or so distinct CDR3 sequences; approximately 49% of them were counted only once. The ten largest clonotypes hold roughly 45% of the sample. Input material: peripheral blood or thyroid tissue (not recorded which). All receptors derive from an adult woman with Graves' disease, either hyperthyroidism or ophthalmopathy (not recorded which).

The chain joins TRBV11-2 to TRBJ2-7, with TRBD2 as a possible D gene (6 bases). This CDR3 contains 18 residues. CDR1 and CDR2 from the germline V gene are SGHAT and FQNNGV. V was clipped by 5 bases and J by 3 bases, with 26 bases between them. In DNA, the CDR3 is TGTGCCAGCAGCCAGGGTGCCACGAGGTGGGAGGCCCACTACGAGCAGTACTTC. It codes for CASSQGATRWEAHYEQYF.

The chain uses TRBV29-1 and TRBJ1-1; D is ambiguous. The CDR3 length is 13 residues. Trimming left V 8 bases short and J 5 bases short, with 18 bases between. CDR1 and CDR2 (germline): SQVTM, ANQGSEA. The CDR3 DNA is TGCAGCCGTAGGAGGGCAGTAGGAACTGAAGCTTTCTTT. It yields the protein CSRRRAVGTEAFF.

The chain has TRBV19 and TRBJ2-7; 7 bases agree with TRBD1. Germline V gene sequence: CDR1 LNHDA, CDR2 SQIVND (reference sequence). J gave up 4 bases and V 5 bases, and 5 bases lay outside the gene matches. CDR3 length equals 13 residues. The CDR3 is CASSGQDGYEQYF. The DNA for the CDR3 is TGTGCCAGTAGTGGACAGGACGGGTACGAGCAGTACTTC.

The table lists this clonotype with a few counts. The V and J genes are TRBV25-1 and TRBJ1-5; possible D gene TRBD1, 5 bases. Germline CDR1 is MGHDK and CDR2 is SYGVNS. With 4 bases removed from V and 3 bases from J, the gap between germline ends came to 16 bases. The CDR3 length is 16 residues. Here the CDR3 DNA reads TGTGCCAGCAGTGCTACCGGTTGGGACTACAATCAGCCCCAGCATTTT. This gives the protein CASSATGWDYNQPQHF.

Ten or more counts support this clonotype. The V gene is TRBV5-1, the J gene TRBJ2-5; D remains unclear. CDR1 is SGHRS, CDR2 YFSETQ, per germline. The CDR3 is made up of 12 amino acids. V shed 0 bases and J shed 5 bases, with 5 bases lying between them. CDR3 in DNA: TGCGCCAGCAGCTTGGGTACGGAGACCCAGTACTTC. Protein: CASSLGTETQYF.